A selection of T cell receptor beta chains follows, all from one sample in a study of cytomegalovirus exposure and HLA in healthy donors. Assay used: immunoSEQ multiplex PCR; TCRdb lists only in-frame clones, some missing. The table records some 45,000 clones, approximately 52% of them present only once. The sequencing input was PBMCs. The receptors here all came from a human donor in good health. Each CDR3 is given with its conserved first and last residue. D genes are given only for firm matches. Only some rows state a clone size, as once, few, many or a class for expanded clones.

v_call	d_call	clone_size	j_call	cdr3_aa	cdr3_nt
TRBV7-8	NA	once	TRBJ2-5	CASRRNPQETQYF	TGTGCCAGCAGGAGGAACCCCCAAGAGACCCAGTACTTC
TRBV29-1	TRBD2	NA	TRBJ2-1	CSVPGLAGAYNEQFF	TGCAGCGTCCCCGGACTAGCGGGTGCCTACAATGAGCAGTTCTTC
TRBV27	TRBD1	NA	TRBJ1-1	CASSLQGTASTEAFF	TGTGCCAGCAGTCTCCAAGGGACAGCCTCCACTGAAGCTTTCTTT
TRBV6-1	NA	few	TRBJ2-7	CASRRLGYEQYF	TGTGCCAGCAGGAGACTAGGTTACGAGCAGTACTTC
TRBV7-2	TRBD1	NA	TRBJ2-7	CASSAQGTGAGEQYF	TGTGCCAGCAGCGCGCAAGGGACAGGGGCTGGGGAGCAGTACTTC
TRBV18	TRBD1	NA	TRBJ1-2	CASSPGHRGETGDYGYTF	TGTGCCAGCTCACCAGGACACCGCGGCGAGACAGGGGACTATGGCTACACCTTC
TRBV4-2	NA	NA	TRBJ1-1	CASSPQGGPDMNTEAFF	TGTGCCAGCAGCCCCCAGGGAGGCCCAGACATGAACACTGAAGCTTTCTTT
TRBV4-1	TRBD2	few	TRBJ2-7	CASSRGGETSYEQYF	TGCGCCAGCTCCCGGGGGGGGGAGACTTCCTACGAGCAGTACTTC
TRBV13	TRBD2	NA	TRBJ2-1	CASSLSSPSGGEQFF	TGTGCCAGCAGCTTATCCTCGCCTAGCGGGGGTGAGCAGTTCTTC
TRBV7-2	NA	few	TRBJ2-5	CASSPRRWRVETQYF	TGTGCCAGCAGCCCCCGACGGTGGAGGGTAGAGACCCAGTACTTC
TRBV5-8	NA	NA	TRBJ1-2	CASSLQGIYGYTF	TGTGCCAGCAGCTTGCAGGGTATCTATGGCTACACCTTC
TRBV7-2	TRBD2	NA	TRBJ2-7	CASSAGLAGGVYEQYF	TGTGCCAGCAGCGCGGGACTAGCGGGAGGGGTCTACGAGCAGTACTTC
TRBV6-1	NA	NA	TRBJ1-2	CASSEEGGAYYGYTF	TGTGCCAGCAGTGAAGAGGGGGGGGCTTACTATGGCTACACCTTC
TRBV19	NA	NA	TRBJ1-2	CASSIVGRNYGYTF	TGTGCCAGTAGTATAGTTGGGAGAAACTATGGCTACACCTTC
TRBV5-3	TRBD2	NA	TRBJ2-5	CARSFALAESLGTETQYF	TGTGCCAGAAGCTTTGCTCTAGCGGAGAGCTTGGGGACAGAGACCCAGTACTTC
TRBV5-1	TRBD2	NA	TRBJ2-7	CASSSGFLAGGYEQYF	TGCGCCAGCAGTTCCGGATTCCTAGCGGGAGGATACGAGCAGTACTTC
TRBV18	TRBD2	NA	TRBJ2-5	CASSPPVGLAGDGETQYF	TGTGCCAGCTCACCACCGGTGGGACTAGCGGGGGACGGGGAGACCCAGTACTTC
TRBV7-9	TRBD1	NA	TRBJ1-1	CASSLRGQGHTEAFF	TGTGCCAGCAGCCTTAGGGGACAGGGTCACACTGAAGCTTTCTTT
TRBV11-2	TRBD2	NA	TRBJ2-5	CASSLWTSRETQYF	TGTGCCAGCAGCTTATGGACTAGCAGGGAGACCCAGTACTTC
TRBV11-2	TRBD1	once	TRBJ1-6	CASSLQGVLSPLHF	TGTGCCAGCAGCTTACAGGGGGTATTGTCACCCCTCCACTTT
TRBV19	NA	NA	TRBJ1-2	CASSQRTGYGYTF	TGTGCCAGTAGCCAGCGGACTGGCTATGGCTACACCTTC
TRBV30	NA	NA	TRBJ2-7	CAWTQTGNEQYF	TGTGCCTGGACCCAAACAGGGAACGAGCAGTACTTC
TRBV7-7	TRBD2	NA	TRBJ2-3	CASSPPGGEPDTQYF	TGTGCTAGCAGCCCGCCGGGGGGAGAACCAGATACGCAGTATTTT
TRBV9	TRBD2	NA	TRBJ2-1	CASSVGAGGQARNEQFF	TGTGCCAGCAGCGTAGGAGCGGGGGGGCAAGCTAGGAATGAGCAGTTCTTC
TRBV7-8	TRBD1	few	TRBJ1-2	CASSLRGPDNYGYTF	TGTGCCAGCAGCCTCAGGGGGCCAGACAACTATGGCTACACCTTC
TRBV7-2	TRBD2	NA	TRBJ2-5	CASSFHSSGGLRETQYF	TGTGCCAGCAGCTTCCATTCTAGCGGGGGGCTCCGGGAGACCCAGTACTTC
TRBV27	NA	NA	TRBJ2-5	CASSPRRERGTQYF	TGTGCCAGCAGTCCCCGCCGGGAGAGGGGGACCCAGTACTTC
TRBV4-1	TRBD2	few	TRBJ2-1	CASSQERTSGNNEQFF	TGCGCCAGCAGCCAAGAACGAACTAGCGGGAACAATGAGCAGTTCTTC
TRBV5-6	TRBD2	NA	TRBJ2-7	CASSPRLAGAGYEQYF	TGTGCCAGCAGCCCCCGACTAGCGGGGGCGGGGTACGAGCAGTACTTC
TRBV5-6	TRBD2	few	TRBJ2-3	CASSDPGGAVSDTQYF	TGTGCCAGCAGCGACCCCGGGGGGGCCGTATCAGATACGCAGTATTTT
TRBV19	TRBD1	NA	TRBJ1-4	CASSISTGGWDEKLFF	TGTGCCAGTTCTATTTCTACAGGGGGCTGGGACGAAAAACTGTTTTTT
TRBV28	NA	NA	TRBJ1-1	CASGRVPPRANTEAFF	TGTGCCTCAGGGCGCGTACCACCCCGGGCGAACACTGAAGCTTTCTTT
TRBV5-1	NA	NA	TRBJ2-7	CASTPGLPYEQYF	TGCGCCAGCACCCCGGGACTCCCCTACGAGCAGTACTTC
TRBV7-9	TRBD2	NA	TRBJ2-1	CASSFPWVGGENNEQFF	TGTGCCAGCAGCTTCCCATGGGTGGGAGGGGAGAACAATGAGCAGTTCTTC
TRBV19	NA	NA	TRBJ1-1	CASSVLWEDTEAFF	TGTGCCAGTAGTGTATTATGGGAGGACACTGAAGCTTTCTTT
TRBV7-3	TRBD1	NA	TRBJ2-2	CASSPGTGGETGELFF	TGTGCCAGCAGCCCTGGGACAGGGGGCGAAACCGGGGAGCTGTTTTTT
TRBV23-1	NA	NA	TRBJ2-2	CASSPPGHSNTGELFF	TGCGCCAGCAGTCCGCCGGGACACTCGAACACCGGGGAGCTGTTTTTT
TRBV7-2	NA	NA	TRBJ1-5	CASSTRTVSDQPQHF	TGTGCCAGCAGCACCCGGACAGTTTCCGATCAGCCCCAGCATTTT
TRBV2	NA	NA	TRBJ2-7	CASKLTGYEQYF	TGTGCCAGCAAACTCACGGGCTACGAGCAGTACTTC
TRBV18	TRBD1	few	TRBJ1-1	CASSPTGGNVDTEAFF	TGTGCCAGCTCACCCACAGGGGGGAACGTGGACACTGAAGCTTTCTTT
TRBV7-9	TRBD2	NA	TRBJ2-5	CASSPGGSGDEREAETQYF	TGTGCCAGCAGCCCCGGAGGTTCTGGGGATGAGCGGGAAGCGGAGACCCAGTACTTC
TRBV11-2	NA	NA	TRBJ2-2	CASSLRTWNTGELFF	TGTGCCAGCAGCCTACGGACTTGGAACACCGGGGAGCTGTTTTTT
TRBV6-1	NA	NA	TRBJ1-2	CASRSTDSRYGYTF	TGTGCCAGCAGGTCCACAGATTCTCGCTATGGCTACACCTTC
TRBV2	TRBD2	once	TRBJ2-2	CASSERRGDTGELFF	TGTGCCAGCAGTGAAAGGCGGGGGGACACCGGGGAGCTGTTTTTT
TRBV6-1	TRBD1	NA	TRBJ2-7	CASIGDRGYEQYF	TGTGCCAGCATAGGGGACAGGGGTTACGAGCAGTACTTC
TRBV7-2	NA	NA	TRBJ2-7	CASSLGLESSYEQYF	TGTGCCAGCAGCCTCGGACTGGAGAGCTCCTACGAGCAGTACTTC
TRBV7-9	TRBD2	few	TRBJ2-7	CASSLSGTPSYEQYF	TGTGCCAGCAGCTTAAGCGGGACTCCCTCCTACGAGCAGTACTTC
TRBV6-5	TRBD1	NA	TRBJ1-5	CASSLRTGNQPQHF	TGTGCCAGCAGTTTAAGGACAGGAAATCAGCCCCAGCATTTT
TRBV6-5	NA	NA	TRBJ1-6	CASSTDNYYNSPLHF	TGTGCCAGCAGTACCGACAATTACTATAATTCACCCCTCCACTTT
TRBV27	NA	NA	TRBJ2-2	CASSLYSAAPGELFF	TGTGCCAGCAGTTTATACTCCGCGGCCCCCGGGGAGCTGTTTTTT
TRBV7-2	NA	few	TRBJ2-4	CASSLVYTVLAKNIQYF	TGTGCCAGCAGCTTAGTTTATACGGTTCTAGCCAAAAACATTCAGTACTTC
TRBV11-2	NA	NA	TRBJ2-3	CASTPPGADTQYF	TGTGCCAGCACCCCCCCCGGTGCAGATACGCAGTATTTT
TRBV6-5	NA	few	TRBJ1-5	CAISEGQGPQPQHF	TGTGCCATCAGTGAAGGGCAGGGTCCTCAGCCCCAGCATTTT
TRBV7-9	TRBD1	NA	TRBJ2-1	CASSTKGAFSRSSYNEQFF	TGTGCCAGCAGCACCAAGGGGGCTTTCTCGCGGAGCTCCTACAATGAGCAGTTCTTC
TRBV7-8	TRBD1	NA	TRBJ2-7	CASSSQGAYEQYF	TGTGCCAGCAGCTCCCAGGGGGCGTACGAGCAGTACTTC